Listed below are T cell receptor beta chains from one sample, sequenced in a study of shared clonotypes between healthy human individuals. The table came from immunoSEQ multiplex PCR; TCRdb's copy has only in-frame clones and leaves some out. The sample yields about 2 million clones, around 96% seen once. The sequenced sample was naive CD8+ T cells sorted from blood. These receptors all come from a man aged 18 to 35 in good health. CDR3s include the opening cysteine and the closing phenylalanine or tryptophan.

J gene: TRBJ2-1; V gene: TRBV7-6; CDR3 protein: CASSEEHSLGYYNEQFF
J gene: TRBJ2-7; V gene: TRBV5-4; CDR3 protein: CASSYGFGDEQYF
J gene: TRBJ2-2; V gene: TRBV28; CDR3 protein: CATLSYLWNTGELFF
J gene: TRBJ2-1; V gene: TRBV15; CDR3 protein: CATSPRTGGSYNEQFF
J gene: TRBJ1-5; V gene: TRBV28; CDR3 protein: CASQVRGDSNQPQHF
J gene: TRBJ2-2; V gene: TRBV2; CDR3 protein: CAILQGDTGELFF
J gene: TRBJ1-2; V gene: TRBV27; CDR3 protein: CASSFAGSLSGYTF
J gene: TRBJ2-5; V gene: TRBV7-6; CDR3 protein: CASSREAEETQYF
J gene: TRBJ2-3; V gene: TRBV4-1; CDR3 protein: CASSSGAGTDTQYF
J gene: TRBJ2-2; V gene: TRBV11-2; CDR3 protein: CASSPRFGGENTGELFF
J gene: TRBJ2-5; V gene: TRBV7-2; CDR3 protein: CASSLGQASGRRETQYF
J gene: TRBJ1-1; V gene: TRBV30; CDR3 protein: CAWSVRWAGRRGTEAFF
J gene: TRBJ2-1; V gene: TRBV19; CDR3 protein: CASSISGGDNEQFF
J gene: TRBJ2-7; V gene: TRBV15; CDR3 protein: CATSRDLNPTEQYF
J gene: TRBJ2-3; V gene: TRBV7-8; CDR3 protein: CASSLGGTSGYTDTQYF
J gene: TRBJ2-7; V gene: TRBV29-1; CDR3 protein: CSGFGGRTDIYEQYF
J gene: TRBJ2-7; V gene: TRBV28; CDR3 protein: CASSFRQGLSYEQYF
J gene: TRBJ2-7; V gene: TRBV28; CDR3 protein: CASIDSIRTYEQYF
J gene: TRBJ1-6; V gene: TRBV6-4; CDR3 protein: CASSDGSGGSPLHF
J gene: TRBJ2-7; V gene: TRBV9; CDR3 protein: CASSVTGDSLYEQYF
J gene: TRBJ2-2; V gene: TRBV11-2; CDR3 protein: CASSLVGPGELFF
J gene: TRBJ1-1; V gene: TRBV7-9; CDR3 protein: CASSSEENTEAFF
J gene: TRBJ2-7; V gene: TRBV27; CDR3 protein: CASSFRGTDNEQYF
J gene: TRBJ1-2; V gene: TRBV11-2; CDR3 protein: CASSLIDGYGYTF
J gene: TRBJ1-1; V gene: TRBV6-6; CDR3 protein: CASSVNPGVDTEAFF
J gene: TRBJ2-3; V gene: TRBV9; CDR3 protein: CASSVGGTDTQYF
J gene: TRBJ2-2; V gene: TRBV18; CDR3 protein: CASFPTSGSWSNTGELFF
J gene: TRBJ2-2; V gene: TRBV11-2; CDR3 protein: CASSPLRTVLTGELFF
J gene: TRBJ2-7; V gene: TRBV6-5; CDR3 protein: CASSPSRTTTYEQYF
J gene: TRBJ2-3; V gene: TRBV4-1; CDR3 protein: CASSRTGTDTQYF
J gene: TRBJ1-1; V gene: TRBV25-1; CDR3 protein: CASSATGEAFF
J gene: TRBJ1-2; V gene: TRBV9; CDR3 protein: CASMTQGTNYGYTF
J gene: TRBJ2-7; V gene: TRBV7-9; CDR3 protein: CASSPGGRDGIYEQYF
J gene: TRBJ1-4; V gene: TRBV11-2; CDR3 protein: CASLRSANEKLFF
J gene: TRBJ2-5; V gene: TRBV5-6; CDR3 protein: CASSLATGIETQYF